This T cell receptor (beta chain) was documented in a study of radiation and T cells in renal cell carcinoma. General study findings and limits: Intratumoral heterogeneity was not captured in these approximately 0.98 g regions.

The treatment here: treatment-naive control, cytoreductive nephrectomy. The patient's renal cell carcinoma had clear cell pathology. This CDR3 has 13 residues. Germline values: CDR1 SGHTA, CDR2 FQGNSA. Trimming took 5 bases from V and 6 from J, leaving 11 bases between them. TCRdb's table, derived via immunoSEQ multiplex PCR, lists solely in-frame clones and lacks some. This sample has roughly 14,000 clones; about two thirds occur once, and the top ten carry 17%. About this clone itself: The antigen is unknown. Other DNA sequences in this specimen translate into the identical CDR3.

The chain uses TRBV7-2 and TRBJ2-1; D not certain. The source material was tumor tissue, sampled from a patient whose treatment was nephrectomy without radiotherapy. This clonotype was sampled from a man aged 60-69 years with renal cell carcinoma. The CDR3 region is CASSLSRGNEQFF. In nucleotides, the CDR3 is TGTGCCAGCAGCCTAAGCAGAGGCAATGAGCAGTTCTTC.